One sample yielded the 18 T cell receptor beta chains listed below, sequenced in a study of T cell repertoires in cytomegalovirus infection. TCRdb itself ran the reads through MiXCR, one entry per CDR3 protein. The table has approximately 470,000 distinct CDR3 sequences, 42% seen once. These receptors are not linked to any known antigen. Here the sequenced sample was cultured PBMCs, taken from culture after CMV antigen stimulation. Source of these receptors: a human donor in good health (CMV status not recorded). Some clones in this sample may be carry-over from other donors' samples.

The chain links TRBV12-5 to TRBJ2-1, with D possibly being TRBD2 (5 bases). The length of the CDR3 is 14 residues. Germline CDR1 is LGHNT and CDR2 is FRNRAP. V shed 2 bases and J shed 2 bases, with 7 bases lying between them. Here the CDR3 reads CASGLSLAYNEQFF. Written as DNA, the CDR3 is TGTGCTAGTGGTTTGTCACTAGCCTACAATGAGCAGTTCTTC.

Many counts were recorded for this clonotype. This chain joins TRBV7-2 and TRBJ2-2; TRBD2 matches at 8 bases. The CDR3 length is 15 residues. Germline CDR1 and CDR2: SGHTA and FQGNSA. V lost 3 bases and J lost 4; bases outside the gene matches: 4. The CDR3 is CASSFSGSGTGELFF. In DNA form, the CDR3 reads TGTGCCAGCAGCTTCAGCGGGAGCGGCACCGGGGAGCTGTTTTTT.

This clonotype appeared many times. The genes are TRBV7-2 and TRBJ2-3; no definite D call. Germline loops: CDR1 SGHTA, CDR2 FQGNSA. V gave up 1 base and J gave up 4 bases, with 6 bases separating them. This CDR3 contains 13 residues. The CDR3 loop is CASSLGASDTQYF. CDR3 nucleotide sequence: TGTGCCAGCAGCTTAGGCGCCTCAGATACGCAGTATTTT.

The CDR3 region is CAISDLIAGTYEQYF. CDR3 in DNA: TGTGCCATCAGTGACCTTATAGCGGGGACCTACGAGCAGTACTTC. The V call is TRBV10-3, the J call TRBJ2-7; 8 bases map to TRBD2. Germline CDR1 ENHRY, CDR2 SYGVKD. The CDR3 totals 15 residues. V shed 3 bases, J shed 2 bases, and the junction held 6 bases outside the gene matches.

The CDR3 region has the DNA TGTGCCAGCAGCTTTAGCCCCGCGGGGCCGCATGAGCAGTTCTTC. The encoded protein is CASSFSPAGPHEQFF. This chain connects TRBV7-2 to TRBJ2-1; D may be TRBD2 (6 bases). V was cut by 3 bases and J by 8 bases, with 17 bases left in between. The CDR3 covers 15 residues. Per the germline V gene, CDR1 is SGHTA and CDR2 is FQGNSA.

V usage is TRBV15 and J usage is TRBJ2-1, with a weak D call TRBD1 (6 bases). The CDR3 covers 15 residues. Germline V gene sequence: CDR1 LNHNV, CDR2 YYDKDF (reference sequence). V was shortened by 2 bases and J by 9 bases, with 17 bases between the two germline ends. CDR3 region: CATSRSRQAPGEQFF. In DNA, the CDR3 is TGTGCCACCAGCAGATCAAGACAGGCACCGGGTGAGCAGTTCTTC.

The V gene is TRBV19, the J gene TRBJ2-5; the match to TRBD1 covers 8 bases. The V segment lost 7 bases and the J segment 5 bases; nucleotides outside the gene matches: 9. The CDR3 contains 14 residues. The V gene's germline CDR1 is LNHDA and CDR2 SQIVND (reference sequence). CDR3 amino acids: CASMLQGAGETQYF. The CDR3 bases are TGTGCCAGTATGCTCCAGGGGGCCGGGGAGACCCAGTACTTC.

This clonotype was found a few times. V gene TRBV12-3 or TRBV12-4 combines with J gene TRBJ1-2; no firm D call. V lost 5 bases to trimming and J lost 7 bases, with 8 bases between them. The CDR3 covers 11 residues. CDR3 in DNA: TGTGCCAGCAGTACCCGGTTTGGCTACACCTTC. Translating gives CASSTRFGYTF.

This chain uses TRBV7-2 with TRBJ1-6; perhaps TRBD1 as D (6 bases). The CDR3 extends over 18 amino acids. V dropped 4 bases and J dropped 1 base, with 17 bases sitting between them. Per germline, CDR1 SGHTA and CDR2 FQGNSA. This CDR3 reads CASSSTGHTVSYNSPLHF. The CDR3 nucleotides read TGTGCCAGCAGCTCAACGGGACACACCGTATCCTATAATTCACCCCTCCACTTT.

This clonotype appeared many times. The genes are TRBV7-2 and TRBJ2-3, with TRBD2 matching 13 bases. Looked up from germline, CDR1 is SGHTA and CDR2 is FQGNSA. The CDR3 runs 16 residues. The junction had 4 bases not matched to a gene; V was cut back by 3 bases and J by 4 bases. The CDR3 here is CASSFTSGGGPDTQYF. The CDR3, as DNA: TGTGCCAGCAGCTTTACTAGCGGGGGGGGGCCAGATACGCAGTATTTT.

This clonotype was seen at least ten times. DNA of the CDR3: TGTGCCAGCAGCCCCGGGGGCCGCCACGAGCAGTACTTC. Protein: CASSPGGRHEQYF. The genes are TRBV7-2 and TRBJ2-7; D is possibly TRBD1 or TRBD2 (6 bases each). The CDR3 runs to 13 residues. Trimming shortened V by 5 bases and J by 5 bases, and 13 bases separated the two germline ends. Germline V gives CDR1 SGHTA, CDR2 FQGNSA.

The V call is TRBV2, the J call TRBJ2-1; D unresolved. Germline CDR1 SNHLY, CDR2 FYNNEI. This CDR3 is 12 amino acids long. V was shortened by 5 bases and J by 6 bases, with 8 bases between the two germline ends. The CDR3 loop is CASSNPGNEQFF. CDR3 nucleotide sequence: TGTGCCAGCAGTAACCCGGGCAATGAGCAGTTCTTC. The variable domain in full, completed from reference TRBV2 and TRBJ2-1, reads EPEVTQTPSHQVTQMGQEVILRCVPISNHLYFYWYRQILGQKVEFLVSFYNNEISEKSEIFDDQFSVERPDGSNFTLKIRSTKLEDSAMYFCASSNPGNEQFFGPGTRLTVL.

The chain joins TRBV7-2 to TRBJ1-3, with D unclear. V lost 3 bases and J 0 bases, leaving 15 bases between the germline ends. This CDR3 comprises 17 residues. CDR1 is SGHTA and CDR2 is FQGNSA in the germline V gene. The CDR3 loop is CASSFRPGRDSGNTIYF. The DNA of the CDR3 is TGTGCCAGCAGCTTTAGGCCCGGAAGGGACTCTGGAAACACCATATATTTT.

This clonotype was seen only a few times. This chain uses TRBV7-2 with TRBJ1-1; 8 bases match TRBD1. J gave up 8 bases and V 3 bases, and 2 bases lay outside the gene matches. Per germline, CDR1 SGHTA and CDR2 FQGNSA. The CDR3 consists of 12 residues. The CDR3 DNA sequence: TGTGCCAGCAGCTTGTCAGGGGGCGAAGCTTTCTTT. It is translated as CASSLSGGEAFF.

The table lists this clonotype with a few counts. The V gene is TRBV6-6, the J gene TRBJ2-5; D is possibly TRBD2 (6 bases). Per germline, CDR1 MNHNY and CDR2 SVGAGI (reference sequence). V was cut by 6 bases and J by 8 bases, with 13 bases left in between. The CDR3 contains 12 residues. The CDR3 sequence is CASSPGGRTQYF. CDR3 in DNA: TGTGCCAGCAGCCCCGGGGGACGAACCCAGTACTTC.

This clonotype was seen only a few times. The rearrangement joins TRBV12-3 or TRBV12-4 to TRBJ1-4; 8 bases align to TRBD1. The trim removed 6 bases at V and 7 bases at J, leaving 7 bases unmatched. This CDR3 contains 14 residues. The CDR3 nucleotides read TGTGCCAGCAGGTCCGACAGGGGACGTGAAAAACTGTTTTTT. It specifies CASRSDRGREKLFF.

This clonotype was counted a few times. The chain is built from TRBV25-1 and TRBJ1-1; D gene uncertain. V shed 5 bases and J shed 6 bases, with 13 bases lying between them. Germline CDR1 reads MGHDK; CDR2 reads SYGVNS. This CDR3 comprises 13 residues. The CDR3 nucleotides are TGTGCCAGCAGTAAATCTGGGGATTCTGAAGCTTTCTTT. Translation gives CASSKSGDSEAFF. The whole variable domain, remainder taken from reference TRBV25-1 and TRBJ1-1, is EADIYQTPRYLVIGTGKKITLECSQTMGHDKMYWYQQDPGMELHLIHYSYGVNSTEKGDLSSESTVSRIRTEHFPLTLESARPSHTSQYLCASSKSGDSEAFFGQGTRLTVV.

The chain carries TRBV7-2 and TRBJ2-6; D gene ambiguous. V lost 1 base and J 0 bases, leaving 10 bases between the germline ends. CDR1 is SGHTA and CDR2 is FQGNSA in the germline V gene. The CDR3 sequence is 17 residues long. The CDR3 region is CASSLVRLLSGANVLTF. The CDR3 nucleotides read TGTGCCAGCAGCTTAGTGAGACTTCTCTCTGGGGCCAACGTCCTGACTTTC.